These 26 T cell receptor beta chains originate from one sample sequenced in a study of regulatory dendritic cells for organ transplantation (dated by TCRdb to 2016 to 2017). Receptor libraries were prepared by the immunoSEQ multiplex PCR assay. TCRdb retrieved this table from immuneACCESS and kept in-frame rearrangements only. Not all clones are present; in checked studies, unresolved V genes account for under half, and no reason is known for the remainder. Across this sample there are tens of thousands of clones, with 75% to 95% seen only once. The ten top clones hold 0.095% to 0.14% of the sample. The sequencing sample was made of naive CD8+ T cells from blood. The cell subset or site tag for this specimen amounts to: CD45RA+ naive T cells. The source is a human donor in good health.

This rearrangement joins TRBV27 to TRBJ1-2; TRBD1 matches at 10 bases. This CDR3 spans 13 amino acids. The germline gives CDR1 MNHEY, CDR2 SMNVEV (reference sequence). The J segment lost 6 bases and the V segment lost 5 bases, leaving 3 bases of the junction unmatched. The DNA for the CDR3 is TGTGCCAGCAGTGACAGGGGGCAGGATGGCTACACCTTC. It specifies CASSDRGQDGYTF.

The genes are TRBV5-6 and TRBJ2-7, with a weak D call TRBD1 (5 bases). This CDR3 is 11 amino acids long. V was shortened by 2 bases and J by 11 bases, with 11 bases between the two germline ends. Germline V CDR1 and CDR2: SGHDT, YYEEEE. CDR3 loop: CASSFRQIEYF. The CDR3 coding sequence is TGTGCCAGCAGCTTCCGACAGATAGAGTACTTC. Variable domain in full (rest from reference TRBV5-6 and TRBJ2-7): DAGVTQSPTHLIKTRGQQVTLRCSPKSGHDTVSWYQQALGQGPQFIFQYYEEEERQRGNFPDRFSGHQFPNYSSELNVNALLLGDSALYLCASSFRQIEYFGPGTRLTVT.

J is TRBJ2-7 and V is TRBV28, with TRBD2 identical over 7 bases. V gave up 2 bases and J gave up 3 bases; unmatched junction bases: 16. In germline, CDR1 is MDHEN, CDR2 SYDVKM. The CDR3 extends over 18 amino acids. This CDR3 is CASSLAPHWRERVYEQYF. CDR3 bases: TGTGCCAGCAGTTTAGCGCCCCACTGGCGGGAGAGGGTCTACGAGCAGTACTTC. Full variable domain (missing parts from reference TRBV28 and TRBJ2-7): DVKVTQSSRYLVKRTGEKVFLECVQDMDHENMFWYRQDPGLGLRLIYFSYDVKMKEKGDIPEGYSVSREKKERFSLILESASTNQTSMYLCASSLAPHWRERVYEQYFGPGTRLTVT.

CDR3 in DNA: TGTGCCAGCAGCTTATCGCATGGGGGAGTACAGTACTTC. Residues: CASSLSHGGVQYF. The chain joins TRBV7-2 to TRBJ2-7; perhaps D is TRBD1 or TRBD2 (5 bases each). Germline V gene sequence: CDR1 SGHTA, CDR2 FQGNSA. The CDR3 length is 13 residues. The V end was cut by 2 bases, the J end by 10 bases, with 15 bases between.

This clone appeared once. This chain joins TRBV27 and TRBJ2-2; the D is unclear. This CDR3 comprises 13 residues. Trimming pared 4 bases from V and 6 bases from J, leaving 9 bases between. Looked up from germline, CDR1 is MNHEY and CDR2 is SMNVEV (reference sequence). CDR3 residues: CASSSSGPGELFF. The CDR3 DNA is TGTGCCAGCAGTTCTTCTGGCCCCGGGGAGCTGTTTTTT.

The chain employs TRBV6-5 and TRBJ1-1, with D possibly TRBD1 on 6 matching bases. This CDR3 contains 13 residues. Trimming cost V 4 bases and J 6 bases, with 12 bases left between them. Germline V gives CDR1 MNHEY, CDR2 SVGAGI. The CDR3 nucleotides read TGTGCCAGCAGTTCTACAGGGATATCTGAAGCTTTCTTT. Translation gives CASSSTGISEAFF.

V gene TRBV19 combines with J gene TRBJ2-7; maybe TRBD2 (5 bases). The ends were cut back, 1 base at V and 4 bases at J, with 8 bases in the middle. Germline CDR1 reads LNHDA; CDR2 reads SQIVND (reference sequence). The CDR3 is 13 amino acids. This chain's CDR3 is CASSIGAGYEQYF. The CDR3 DNA follows: TGTGCCAGTAGTATAGGTGCGGGTTACGAGCAGTACTTC.

The V gene is TRBV30, the J gene TRBJ2-6; D remains unclear. The CDR3 is 14 residues long. Per the germline V gene, CDR1 is GTSNPN and CDR2 is SVGIG (reference sequence). The V gene lost 4 bases and the J gene lost 0 bases, with 7 bases spanning the gap. This CDR3 is CAWNIGSGANVLTF. The CDR3 bases are TGTGCCTGGAATATAGGCTCTGGGGCCAACGTCCTGACTTTC. Full variable domain (remainder filled in from reference TRBV30 and TRBJ2-6): SQTIHQWPATLVQPVGSPLSLECTVEGTSNPNLYWYRQAAGRGLQLLFYSVGIGQISSEVPQNLSASRPQDRQFILSSKKLLLSDSGFYLCAWNIGSGANVLTFGAGSRLTVL.

This CDR3 is CASSPHREGRGYTF. The CDR3 DNA reads as TGTGCCAGCAGCCCCCACAGGGAGGGGAGAGGCTACACCTTC. The chain links TRBV28 to TRBJ1-2, with D perhaps matching TRBD1 (6 bases). CDR1 is MDHEN, CDR2 SYDVKM, per germline. CDR3 size: 14 residues. Trimming shortened V by 6 bases and J by 8 bases, and 19 bases separated the two germline ends.

V and J are TRBV7-3 and TRBJ1-1, with D tentatively TRBD1 (5 bases). This CDR3 has 13 amino acids. The V gene lost 1 base and the J gene lost 7 bases, with 10 bases spanning the gap. Germline V gives CDR1 SGHTA, CDR2 FQGTGA. This CDR3 reads CASSLKGPLEAFF. For the CDR3, the DNA is TGTGCCAGCAGCTTAAAGGGGCCCCTTGAAGCTTTCTTT.

CDR3 nucleotide sequence: TGTGCCAGCAGCACCCGGACTTATGGCTACACCTTC. Translated, it gives CASSTRTYGYTF. The V and J genes are TRBV9 and TRBJ1-2; D remains ambiguous. Germline CDR1 reads SGDLS; CDR2 reads YYNGEE. V was trimmed by 4 bases and J by 5 bases, leaving 9 bases between them. There are 12 residues in the CDR3.

The chain combines TRBV27 with TRBJ2-1; 13 nucleotides align to TRBD2. After removal of 5 bases from V and 9 bases from J, the junction contained 7 bases not matched to a gene. This CDR3 has 15 residues. Germline lookup yields CDR1 MNHEY and CDR2 SMNVEV (reference sequence). For the CDR3, the DNA is TGTGCCAGCAGTCAAGGACTAGCGGGAGTGAGTGAGCAGTTCTTC. Protein: CASSQGLAGVSEQFF.

This clone has just a few counts. The V gene is TRBV4-1, the J gene TRBJ1-5; perhaps TRBD1 as D (5 bases). The germline V gene has CDR1 MGHRA and CDR2 YSYEKL. V lost 3 bases and J lost 6, with 21 bases in between. CDR3 length: 17 residues. This chain's CDR3 is CASSQRTDSGLGQPQHF. DNA of the CDR3: TGCGCCAGCAGCCAGAGGACTGACAGTGGTTTAGGTCAGCCCCAGCATTTT.

In this sample, this clone turned up once. V gene TRBV19 combines with J gene TRBJ1-2; 8 bases are shared with TRBD1. V lost 6 bases and J lost 3; bases outside the gene matches: 12. The CDR3 runs 16 residues. CDR1 and CDR2 (germline): LNHDA, SQIVND (reference sequence). The CDR3, as DNA: TGTGCCAGTAGCAGCAGAGACAGGGGCCGTTACTATGGCTACACCTTC. Translating gives CASSSRDRGRYYGYTF. The entire variable domain, with the rest obtained from reference TRBV19 and TRBJ1-2, is as follows: DGGITQSPKYLFRKEGQNVTLSCEQNLNHDAMYWYRQDPGQGLRLIYYSQIVNDFQKGDIAEGYSVSREKKESFPLTVTSAQKNPTAFYLCASSSRDRGRYYGYTFGSGTRLTVV.

The chain joins TRBV27 to TRBJ1-1; D is uncertain. Trimming cost V 3 bases and J 1 base, with 3 bases left between them. CDR1 MNHEY and CDR2 SMNVEV come from the germline V gene (reference sequence). The CDR3 covers 12 residues. The CDR3 bases are TGTGCCAGCAGTTTCCAGAACACTGAAGCTTTCTTT. Translating it yields CASSFQNTEAFF.

The chain uses TRBV28 and TRBJ1-5; D remains ambiguous. Looked up from germline, CDR1 is MDHEN and CDR2 is SYDVKM. The CDR3 spans 12 residues. Between the trimmed V and J ends, which lost 10 bases and 9 bases, there was a span of 16 bases. The CDR3 is CATLAPPGPQHF. In DNA form, the CDR3 reads TGTGCCACCCTCGCCCCCCCGGGGCCCCAGCATTTT.

The chain links TRBV7-8 to TRBJ2-3; TRBD2 aligns across 8 bases. Germline CDR1 and CDR2: SGHVS and FQNEAQ. The CDR3 is 18 residues long. After removal of 0 bases from V and 2 bases from J, the junction contained 10 bases not matched to a gene. CDR3 loop: CASSLARAGGIFTDTQYF. CDR3 nucleotides: TGTGCCAGCAGCTTAGCGAGGGCGGGGGGTATTTTCACAGATACGCAGTATTTT.

This sequence joins TRBV4-1 and TRBJ2-7; no firm D call. Trimming shortened V by 1 base and J by 2 bases, and 6 bases separated the two germline ends. CDR1 is MGHRA and CDR2 is YSYEKL in the germline V gene. The CDR3 length is 13 residues. CDR3 residues: CASSQVTTYEQYF. The CDR3 DNA reads TGCGCCAGCAGCCAAGTTACTACCTACGAGCAGTACTTC.

J is TRBJ1-2 and V is TRBV4-3, with a possible D match to TRBD1 (5 bases). Germline V gives CDR1 LGHNA, CDR2 YSLEER. V lost 0 bases to trimming and J lost 6 bases, with 17 bases between them. This CDR3 has 16 residues. CDR3 protein: CASSQDRGQFSNGYTF. Written as DNA, the CDR3 is TGCGCCAGCAGCCAAGATAGAGGACAATTTTCGAATGGCTACACCTTC.

This rearrangement joins TRBV9 to TRBJ1-1, with 7 bases aligning to TRBD1. From germline, CDR1 is SGDLS and CDR2 YYNGEE. The V and J ends lost 0 bases and 1 base, in that order; junction bases with no gene match: 6. CDR3 length equals 16 residues. CDR3 nucleotide sequence: TGTGCCAGCAGCGTAGGGAGGACAGGAGAGAACACTGAAGCTTTCTTT. It encodes CASSVGRTGENTEAFF.

The CDR3 protein is CTVGGTDYNEQFF. As DNA, the CDR3 is TGCACCGTCGGGGGGACAGACTACAATGAGCAGTTCTTC. The rearrangement joins TRBV29-1 to TRBJ2-1, with D perhaps matching TRBD1 or TRBD2 (7 bases each). Looked up from germline, CDR1 is SQVTM and CDR2 is ANQGSEA. The CDR3 totals 13 residues.

In nucleotides, the CDR3 is TGCGCCAGCAGCCAAGATTCAGGGGACAATCAGCCCCAGCATTTT. Encoded protein: CASSQDSGDNQPQHF. V and J are TRBV4-3 and TRBJ1-5; a possible D gene is TRBD1 (6 bases). Germline loops: CDR1 LGHNA, CDR2 YSLEER. Deletions cut 0 bases from V and 3 bases from J, with 9 bases between. The CDR3 runs 15 residues.

CDR3 amino acids: CASSDGTAYGYTF. The CDR3 coding sequence is TGTGCCAGCAGCGATGGGACGGCCTATGGCTACACCTTC. The V call is TRBV27, the J call TRBJ1-2, with a weak D call TRBD1 (5 bases). The V end lost 6 bases, the J end lost 4 bases, and 12 bases lay between the germline ends. The V gene's germline CDR1 is MNHEY and CDR2 SMNVEV (reference sequence). This CDR3 spans 13 amino acids.

This rearrangement joins TRBV27 to TRBJ2-3; TRBD2 is a possible D gene (6 bases). The length of the CDR3 is 16 residues. CDR1 is MNHEY, CDR2 SMNVEV, per germline (reference sequence). The V end was cut by 6 bases, the J end by 2 bases, with 18 bases between. In DNA, the CDR3 is TGTGCCAGCAGGGCGGGGTGGGGGAGTATCACAGATACGCAGTATTTT. Residues: CASRAGWGSITDTQYF.

This clone has only a few counts. The chain uses TRBV7-9 and TRBJ1-2; 7 nucleotides match TRBD1. The CDR3 length is 15 residues. Germline-derived CDR1 and CDR2 are SEHNR and FQNEAQ (reference sequence). With V trimmed by 5 bases and J by 4 bases, 10 bases remained unmatched. Here the CDR3 DNA reads TGTGCCAGCAGCCCCGGAAAAGACAGGGCCTATGGCTACACCTTC. Encoded protein: CASSPGKDRAYGYTF.

This chain connects TRBV19 to TRBJ2-3; D possibly uses TRBD1 or TRBD2 (5 bases each). V dropped 6 bases and J dropped 4 bases, with 8 bases sitting between them. This CDR3 contains 12 residues. Germline V CDR1 and CDR2: LNHDA, SQIVND (reference sequence). The CDR3 reads CASRGDPDTQYF. CDR3 sequence (DNA): TGTGCCAGTAGGGGGGACCCAGATACGCAGTATTTT. Filled out from reference TRBV19 and TRBJ2-3, the complete variable domain reads DGGITQSPKYLFRKEGQNVTLSCEQNLNHDAMYWYRQDPGQGLRLIYYSQIVNDFQKGDIAEGYSVSREKKESFPLTVTSAQKNPTAFYLCASRGDPDTQYFGPGTRLTVL.